This T cell receptor (beta chain) was documented in a study of T cells after yellow fever vaccination. Study-wide points: Within FACS-sorted repertoires, abundant clonotypes contaminating from the bulk population could be present.

This CDR3 has 13 residues. Trimming stripped 7 bases from V and 1 base from J, with 11 bases between. Per the germline V gene, CDR1 is SGHTA and CDR2 is FQGNSA. This clonotype has at least ten counts. TCRdb re-called the 5' RACE reads through MiXCR, storing one row per CDR3 protein. Of 20,000 to 25,000 distinct CDR3 sequences listed, roughly 5.6% are singletons. V and J are TRBV7-2 and TRBJ2-7, with no clear D. The sequencing used PBMCs, either bulk or a sorted T-cell subset (CD4+, CD8+, memory, or dextramer-sorted; not recorded which), collected roughly 47 days after the first yellow fever vaccination. The receptor comes from a man aged 18 to 35 who received the YFV17D yellow fever vaccine. The CDR3 protein is CASTLAPSYEQYF. Here the CDR3 DNA reads TGTGCCAGCACCTTGGCTCCTTCCTACGAGCAGTACTTC.